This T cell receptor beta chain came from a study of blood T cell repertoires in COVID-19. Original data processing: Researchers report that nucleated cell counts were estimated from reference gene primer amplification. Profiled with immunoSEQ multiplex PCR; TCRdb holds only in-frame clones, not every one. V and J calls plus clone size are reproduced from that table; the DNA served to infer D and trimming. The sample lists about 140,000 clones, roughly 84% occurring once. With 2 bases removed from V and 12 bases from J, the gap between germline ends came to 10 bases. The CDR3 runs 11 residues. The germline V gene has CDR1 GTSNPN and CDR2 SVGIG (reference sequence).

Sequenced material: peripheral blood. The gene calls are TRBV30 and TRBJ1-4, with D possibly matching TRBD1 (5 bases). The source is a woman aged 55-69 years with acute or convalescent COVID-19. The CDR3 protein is CAWSPGLELFF. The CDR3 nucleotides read TGTGCCTGGAGTCCGGGACTTGAACTGTTTTTT.